This T cell receptor beta chain was observed in a study of somatic mutations in cytotoxic T cells in rheumatoid arthritis. Background on the study: Blood from the patient (approximately 30 ml EDTA) was drawn right after diagnosis, pretreatment.

Broader study findings: CD8+ T-cell clonality showed no significant difference between rheumatoid arthritis patients and age-matched healthy controls.

Remarks on this clone: Its specificity is not known.

Repertoires were generated with immunoSEQ multiplex PCR, while TCRdb's copy carries only in-frame clones and drops some. The top ten clones hold under 30% of a sample with 13,000 to 15,000 clones, under 80% of them seen once. The sample was CD8+ T cells sorted from blood. This clonotype was sampled from an adult with rheumatoid arthritis.

As DNA, the CDR3 is TGTGCCAGCAGTCCTCAGACAGCCCGCTGGTCACCCCTCCACTTT. Its translation is CASSPQTARWSPLHF. The chain uses TRBV2 and TRBJ1-6; possibly TRBD1 for D (5 bases). CDR3 length: 15 amino acids. Trimming stripped 5 bases from V and 10 bases from J, with 18 bases between. Germline assignment: CDR1 SNHLY and CDR2 FYNNEI.